Below, 27 T cell receptor beta chains from the same sample are listed, as sequenced in a study of PD-1 blockade in classical Hodgkin lymphoma. Documented time point: cycle 4 day 1 (C4D1), after 6 weeks of nivolumab. Each of the patients experienced relapse following autologous stem cell transplantation, and their brentuximab vedotin exposure differed. Starting with thawed PBMCs, CD4+ T cells were purified by magnetic negative selection. Measured with immunoSEQ multiplex PCR; TCRdb has only the in-frame clones, and not every one. The table records 25,000 to 35,000 clones, 85% to 90% of them present only once. The sequencing here drew on CD4+ T cells from blood, taken before the fourth cycle of nivolumab. Receptors were obtained from a human donor with classical Hodgkin lymphoma.

CDR3 protein: CASSLRGQGPEQYF. CDR3 bases: TGTGCCAGCAGTTTACGAGGACAGGGTCCCGAGCAGTACTTC. V is TRBV27 and J is TRBJ2-7, with TRBD1 matching 8 bases. V was clipped by 2 bases and J by 6 bases; unmatched bases: 6. The CDR3 consists of 14 residues. In germline, CDR1 is MNHEY, CDR2 SMNVEV (reference sequence).

The chain uses TRBV7-2 and TRBJ2-5; the match to TRBD2 covers 9 bases. Germline CDR1 and CDR2: SGHTA and FQGNSA. The CDR3 spans 17 residues. After removal of 1 base from V and 2 bases from J, the junction contained 8 bases not matched to a gene. The CDR3 DNA reads TGTGCCAGCAGCTTAGAGAGGTTCGCGGGAGGGCAAGAGACCCAGTACTTC. It is translated as CASSLERFAGGQETQYF.

The chain uses TRBV28 and TRBJ2-2; D is ambiguous. The CDR3 covers 16 residues. The germline gives CDR1 MDHEN, CDR2 SYDVKM. V was shortened by 2 bases and J by 0 bases, with 10 bases between the two germline ends. In nucleotides, the CDR3 is TGTGCCAGCAGTTTAGTGGGCCGTTCGAACACCGGGGAGCTGTTTTTT. Translating it yields CASSLVGRSNTGELFF.

V and J are TRBV6-1 and TRBJ2-5; 9 bases match TRBD1. J lost 2 bases, V lost 6 bases, and 7 bases had no gene match. Per the germline V gene, CDR1 is MNHNS and CDR2 is SASEGT. The CDR3 is made up of 15 amino acids. This chain's CDR3 is CASRGVGQGQETQYF. CDR3 nucleotides: TGTGCCAGCAGGGGGGTTGGACAGGGGCAAGAGACCCAGTACTTC.

The chain recombines TRBV28 with TRBJ2-7; 9 nucleotides agree with TRBD2. Germline CDR1 and CDR2: MDHEN and SYDVKM. V gave up 3 bases and J gave up 6 bases; unmatched junction bases: 9. CDR3 length: 15 residues. The CDR3 loop reads CASSLGGRAISEQYF. The CDR3 DNA is TGTGCCAGCAGTTTGGGCGGGAGGGCCATCAGCGAGCAGTACTTC.

This chain links TRBV6-1 with TRBJ2-2; D gene ambiguous. The germline V gene encodes CDR1 MNHNS and CDR2 SASEGT. There are 17 residues in the CDR3. V lost 0 bases and J lost 3, with 14 bases in between. As DNA, the CDR3 is TGTGCCAGCAGTGAAGCGCTTGCGGCTAGACACACCGGGGAGCTGTTTTTT. This sequence encodes CASSEALAARHTGELFF.

CDR3 bases: TGTGCCACCGGACCGGGTCAAGGATGGACCGGGGAGCTGTTTTTT. Protein sequence: CATGPGQGWTGELFF. The V and J genes are TRBV6-5 and TRBJ2-2, with no clear D. The CDR3 length is 15 residues. Trimming pared 10 bases from V and 5 bases from J, leaving 20 bases between. Germline CDR1 is MNHEY and CDR2 is SVGAGI.

The chain couples TRBV5-8 to TRBJ2-1; the match to TRBD2 covers 8 bases. Trimming at V came to 4 bases and at J to 3 bases, leaving 9 bases not matched to a gene. CDR3 length: 16 residues. Germline V gives CDR1 SGHTS, CDR2 YDEGEE. The CDR3 DNA reads as TGTGCCAGCAGCCACCCGAATAGCGGGAACTACAATGAGCAGTTCTTC. It encodes CASSHPNSGNYNEQFF.

This chain joins TRBV19 and TRBJ1-1; D is perhaps TRBD1 (5 bases). V was shortened by 1 base and J by 4 bases, with 13 bases between the two germline ends. This CDR3 spans 15 amino acids. The germline V gene has CDR1 LNHDA and CDR2 SQIVND (reference sequence). The CDR3 DNA reads TGTGCCAGTAGTATAGGCGGGGCGGGCGGCACTGAAGCTTTCTTT. Translated, it gives CASSIGGAGGTEAFF.

Points on this clone: Other DNA sequences within the sample encode an identical CDR3. This chain uses TRBV7-2 with TRBJ2-1, with no clear D. The V end was cut by 2 bases, the J end by 4 bases, with 6 bases between. The CDR3 has 13 residues. Germline values: CDR1 SGHTA, CDR2 FQGNSA. CDR3 region: CASSLKGYNEQFF. The DNA of the CDR3 is TGTGCCAGCAGCTTAAAGGGATACAATGAGCAGTTCTTC.

The V call is TRBV19, the J call TRBJ1-3; TRBD1 might be the D (5 bases). The CDR3 totals 15 residues. The germline V gene has CDR1 LNHDA and CDR2 SQIVND (reference sequence). Trimming cost V 0 bases and J 2 bases, with 8 bases left between them. This chain's CDR3 is CASSIDGAAGNTIYF. CDR3 nucleotide sequence: TGTGCCAGTAGTATAGATGGGGCAGCTGGAAACACCATATATTTT.

This chain links TRBV4-2 with TRBJ2-7; D is unclear. The CDR3 runs 13 residues. Germline CDR1 and CDR2: LGHNA and YNFKEQ. V lost 0 bases and J lost 9, with 12 bases in between. The CDR3 sequence: CASSQEGLLGQYF. CDR3 coding DNA: TGTGCCAGCAGCCAAGAGGGCTTGCTCGGGCAGTACTTC.

V is TRBV14 and J is TRBJ1-1; the D is unclear. The V and J ends lost 5 bases and 0 bases respectively, with 7 bases between them. The CDR3 spans 13 residues. Looked up from germline, CDR1 is SGHDN and CDR2 is FVKESK. CDR3 DNA sequence: TGTGCCAGCAGCGTGTCGATGAACACTGAAGCTTTCTTT. Protein: CASSVSMNTEAFF.

Worth noting for this clone: The junction departs from germline at one end; a sequencing error may be responsible. The sample contains more than one DNA sequence encoding this CDR3. The V gene is TRBV19, the J gene TRBJ2-7; 12 bases align to TRBD2. Germline lookup yields CDR1 LNHDA and CDR2 SQIVND (reference sequence). The CDR3 consists of 14 residues. The CDR3, as DNA: TGTGCCAGTAGTCGGACTAGCGGGATCAACGAGCAGTACTTT. As protein: CASSRTSGINEQYF.

The CDR3 region has the DNA TGCGCCAGCAGCCAAGTTTTCGCTTTGGTCGGGAGCTCCTACAATGAGCAGTTCTTC. The encoded protein is CASSQVFALVGSSYNEQFF. The gene calls are TRBV4-3 and TRBJ2-1, with D perhaps matching TRBD2 (6 bases). The V and J ends lost 1 base and 0 bases respectively, with 19 bases between them. Germline-derived CDR1 and CDR2 are LGHNA and YSLEER. The CDR3 consists of 19 residues.

The rearrangement joins TRBV29-1 to TRBJ2-3; D is unclear. In germline, CDR1 is SQVTM, CDR2 ANQGSEA. The CDR3 has 14 amino acids. V lost 5 bases and J lost 6, with 18 bases in between. The CDR3 sequence is CSVSPGASRDTQYF. In DNA form, the CDR3 reads TGCAGCGTTTCCCCCGGCGCTTCCCGGGATACGCAGTATTTT.

The J gene is TRBJ1-1, the V gene TRBV29-1; TRBD1 might be the D (6 bases). CDR3 length equals 14 residues. The V end was cut by 6 bases, the J end by 0 bases, with 14 bases between. Germline V gives CDR1 SQVTM, CDR2 ANQGSEA. This CDR3 is CSVARTVMNTEAFF. The CDR3 DNA reads TGCAGCGTCGCACGGACAGTAATGAACACTGAAGCTTTCTTT.

This rearrangement joins TRBV10-3 to TRBJ1-5, with D possibly being TRBD1 (6 bases). Germline V gene sequence: CDR1 ENHRY, CDR2 SYGVKD. The CDR3 totals 13 residues. V was trimmed by 3 bases and J by 7 bases, leaving 10 bases between them. The CDR3 sequence is CAISDNREQPQHF. In DNA, the CDR3 is TGTGCCATCAGTGACAACAGGGAACAGCCCCAGCATTTT.

The CDR3 loop is CASSFRGQSTDTQYF. CDR3 coding DNA: TGTGCCAGCAGTTTCCGCGGTCAAAGCACAGATACGCAGTATTTT. The chain uses TRBV27 and TRBJ2-3; D gene unclear. Trimming stripped 3 bases from V and 0 bases from J, with 10 bases between. Looked up from germline, CDR1 is MNHEY and CDR2 is SMNVEV (reference sequence). There are 15 residues in the CDR3.

The gene calls are TRBV25-1 and TRBJ2-7, with D maybe TRBD1 (6 bases). V lost 3 bases, J lost 3 bases, and 6 bases lay in between. CDR1 MGHDK and CDR2 SYGVNS come from the germline V gene. This CDR3 contains 12 residues. The CDR3 nucleotides are TGTGCCAGCAGTGACAGGGGCTACGAGCAGTACTTC. Its protein product is CASSDRGYEQYF.

V is TRBV6-1 and J is TRBJ2-3, with D maybe TRBD2 (6 bases). The V gene lost 0 bases and the J gene lost 7 bases, with 23 bases spanning the gap. Germline values: CDR1 MNHNS, CDR2 SASEGT. The CDR3 consists of 18 residues. CDR3 residues: CASSEAFRASASGNTQYF. For the CDR3, the DNA is TGTGCCAGCAGTGAAGCATTTAGGGCTAGCGCAAGTGGGAATACGCAGTATTTT.

The chain employs TRBV25-1 and TRBJ1-1; D is possibly TRBD1 (5 bases). The CDR3 contains 13 residues. CDR1 and CDR2 (germline): MGHDK, SYGVNS. CDR3 region: CATTGTVNTEAFF. The CDR3 DNA reads as TGTGCAACCACCGGGACGGTGAACACTGAAGCTTTCTTT.

The count of this clone is one. V and J are TRBV6-6 and TRBJ1-4, with D unclear. The germline V and J ends were trimmed by 7 bases and 5 bases, with 17 bases remaining between them. This CDR3 is 15 amino acids long. Germline V gene data show CDR1 as MNHNY and CDR2 as SVGAGI (reference sequence). CDR3 loop: CASTMLRQLNEKLFF. The CDR3, as DNA: TGTGCCAGCACCATGTTGAGGCAGTTAAATGAAAAACTGTTTTTT.

V usage is TRBV6-6 and J usage is TRBJ1-2, with TRBD1 identical over 9 bases. The length of the CDR3 is 13 residues. The V gene end was trimmed by 5 bases and the J gene end by 13 bases; junction bases not matched to a gene: 11. Germline loops: CDR1 MNHNY, CDR2 SVGAGI (reference sequence). CDR3 protein: CASSQGLYRGPTF. The CDR3 bases are TGTGCCAGCAGTCAAGGCCTTTACAGGGGGCCCACCTTC.

The chain combines TRBV10-3 with TRBJ2-1; 8 nucleotides align to TRBD2. CDR1 ENHRY and CDR2 SYGVKD come from the germline V gene. The trim removed 6 bases at V and 2 bases at J, leaving 6 bases unmatched. This CDR3 is built from 15 residues. CDR3 residues: CAIRGGLGAYNEQFF. For the CDR3, the DNA is TGTGCCATCAGGGGGGGACTAGGGGCCTACAATGAGCAGTTCTTC.

The genes are TRBV28 and TRBJ2-5, with D unclear. Germline V lookup: CDR1 MDHEN, CDR2 SYDVKM. The CDR3 spans 12 residues. V lost 9 bases to trimming and J lost 5 bases, with 13 bases between them. CDR3 DNA sequence: TGTGCCAGTACCCGAGGTTTGGAGACCCAGTACTTC. Its protein product is CASTRGLETQYF. Full variable domain (rest looked up from reference TRBV28 and TRBJ2-5): DVKVTQSSRYLVKRTGEKVFLECVQDMDHENMFWYRQDPGLGLRLIYFSYDVKMKEKGDIPEGYSVSREKKERFSLILESASTNQTSMYLCASTRGLETQYFGPGTRLLVL.

The V call is TRBV7-9, the J call TRBJ2-5; D may be TRBD1 (6 bases). The J call is doubtful: the DNA matches TRBJ2-7 better. Looked up from germline, CDR1 is SEHNR and CDR2 is FQNEAQ (reference sequence). The CDR3 length is 15 residues. The CDR3, as DNA: TGTGCCAGCAGCTGGGGACACGTAAGCTCCTACGAGCAGTACTTC. It is translated as CASSWGHVSSYEQYF.